This TCR beta chain appears in the sequencing data of a study of CD8 T cells in Susac syndrome. Study outcomes and limitations: The study acknowledged a relatively small number of individuals in its TCR sequencing and HLA analysis.

CD8+ and CD4+ T cells circulating in blood were sequenced for TCR beta. It was treatment-naive patients with stable or active relapsing-remitting disease who made up the multiple sclerosis controls. CDR1 is LGHDT and CDR2 is YNNKEL in the germline V gene (reference sequence). CDR3 length: 15 residues. Trimming cost V 1 base and J 6 bases, with 13 bases left between them. Random hexamers were used to reverse transcribe roughly 0.45 to 1 ug of RNA. TCRdb processed the immunoSEQ multiplex PCR reads anew with MiXCR; each CDR3 protein has one entry. The sample records about 210,000 distinct CDR3 sequences, nearly 97% being singletons. In the case of this clonotype: Its matching antigen is unknown.

The sequence was collected from a human donor with multiple sclerosis. Sequencing was performed on CD4+ T cells from PBMCs. The chain employs TRBV3-1 and TRBJ2-1, with D maybe TRBD1 (6 bases). CDR3 nucleotides: TGTGCCAGCAGCCAAGTGGGGTGGGGGCCCAATGAGCAGTTCTTC. This codes for CASSQVGWGPNEQFF.